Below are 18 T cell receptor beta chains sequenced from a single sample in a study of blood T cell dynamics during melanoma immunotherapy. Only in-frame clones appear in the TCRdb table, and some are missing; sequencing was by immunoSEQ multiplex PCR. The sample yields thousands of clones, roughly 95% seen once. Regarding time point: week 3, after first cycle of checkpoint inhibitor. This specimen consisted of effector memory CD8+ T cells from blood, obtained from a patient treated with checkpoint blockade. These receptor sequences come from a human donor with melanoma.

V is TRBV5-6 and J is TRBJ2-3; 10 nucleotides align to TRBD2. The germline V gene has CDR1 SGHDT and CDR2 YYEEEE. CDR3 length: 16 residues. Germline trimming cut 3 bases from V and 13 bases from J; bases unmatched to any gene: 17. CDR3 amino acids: CASSSGGETSGSREYF. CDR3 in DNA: TGTGCCAGCAGCTCCGGCGGAGAGACTAGCGGGTCGCGTGAGTATTTT.

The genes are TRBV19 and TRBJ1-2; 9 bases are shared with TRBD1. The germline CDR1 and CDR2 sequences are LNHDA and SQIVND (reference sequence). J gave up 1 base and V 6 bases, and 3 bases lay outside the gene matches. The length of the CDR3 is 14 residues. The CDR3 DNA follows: TGTGCCAGTAGCCGACAGGGGGATAACTATGGCTACACCTTC. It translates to CASSRQGDNYGYTF.

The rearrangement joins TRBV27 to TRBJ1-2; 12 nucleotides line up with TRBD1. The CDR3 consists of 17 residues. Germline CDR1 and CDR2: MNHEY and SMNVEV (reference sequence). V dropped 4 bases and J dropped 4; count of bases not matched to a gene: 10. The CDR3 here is CASSSPGQGAEGYGYTF. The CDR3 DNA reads TGTGCCAGCAGTTCTCCGGGACAGGGGGCGGAGGGCTATGGCTACACCTTC.

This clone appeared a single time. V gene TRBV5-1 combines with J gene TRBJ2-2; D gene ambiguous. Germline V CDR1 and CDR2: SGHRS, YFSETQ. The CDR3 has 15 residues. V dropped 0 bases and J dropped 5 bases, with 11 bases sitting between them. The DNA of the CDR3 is TGCGCCAGCAGCTTGGGATGGGGAAATACCGGGGAGCTGTTTTTT. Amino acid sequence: CASSLGWGNTGELFF.

This chain's CDR3 is CASSPFTSSYNEQFF. The CDR3 coding sequence is TGTGCCAGCAGCCCCTTCACTAGCTCCTACAATGAGCAGTTCTTC. The rearrangement links TRBV7-3 to TRBJ2-1; maybe TRBD2 (5 bases). Trimming left V 5 bases short and J 0 bases short, with 11 bases between. The germline gives CDR1 SGHTA, CDR2 FQGTGA. This CDR3 is built from 15 residues.

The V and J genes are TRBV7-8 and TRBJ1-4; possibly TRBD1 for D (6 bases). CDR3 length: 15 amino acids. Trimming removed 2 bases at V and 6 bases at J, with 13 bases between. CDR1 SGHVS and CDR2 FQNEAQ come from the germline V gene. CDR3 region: CASSLRQGFYEKLFF. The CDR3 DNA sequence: TGTGCCAGCAGCTTAAGGCAGGGGTTTTATGAAAAACTGTTTTTT.

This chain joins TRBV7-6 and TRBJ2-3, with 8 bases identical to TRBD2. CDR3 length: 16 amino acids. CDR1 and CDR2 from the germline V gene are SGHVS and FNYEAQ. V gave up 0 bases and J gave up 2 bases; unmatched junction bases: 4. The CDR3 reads CASSLASGGVTDTQYF. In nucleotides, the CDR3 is TGTGCCAGCAGCTTAGCGTCGGGAGGGGTCACAGATACGCAGTATTTT.

CDR3 sequence: CASSWTGRSGDYGYTF. In DNA form, the CDR3 reads TGTGCCAGCAGTTGGACAGGCCGGAGTGGCGACTATGGCTACACCTTC. This chain links TRBV27 with TRBJ1-2; 7 nucleotides line up with TRBD1. The CDR3 extends over 16 amino acids. V shed 4 bases, J shed 3 bases, and the junction held 11 bases outside the gene matches. Germline V gives CDR1 MNHEY, CDR2 SMNVEV (reference sequence).

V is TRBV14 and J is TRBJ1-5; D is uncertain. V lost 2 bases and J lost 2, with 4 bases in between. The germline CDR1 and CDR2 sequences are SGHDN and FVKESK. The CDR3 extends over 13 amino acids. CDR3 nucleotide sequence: TGTGCCAGCAGCCAAAGTGGCAATCAGCCCCAGCATTTT. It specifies CASSQSGNQPQHF.

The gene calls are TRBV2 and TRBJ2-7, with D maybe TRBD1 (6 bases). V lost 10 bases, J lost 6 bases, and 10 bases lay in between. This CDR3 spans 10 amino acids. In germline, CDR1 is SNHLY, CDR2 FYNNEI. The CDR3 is CATRGLEQYF. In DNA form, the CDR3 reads TGTGCCACCAGGGGTCTCGAGCAGTACTTC.

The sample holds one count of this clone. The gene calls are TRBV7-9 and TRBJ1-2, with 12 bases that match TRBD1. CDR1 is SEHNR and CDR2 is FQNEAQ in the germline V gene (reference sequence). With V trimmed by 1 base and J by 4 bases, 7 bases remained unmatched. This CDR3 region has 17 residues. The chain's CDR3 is CASSLVGQGAILYGYTF. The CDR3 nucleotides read TGTGCCAGCAGCTTAGTGGGACAGGGGGCAATTCTCTATGGCTACACCTTC.

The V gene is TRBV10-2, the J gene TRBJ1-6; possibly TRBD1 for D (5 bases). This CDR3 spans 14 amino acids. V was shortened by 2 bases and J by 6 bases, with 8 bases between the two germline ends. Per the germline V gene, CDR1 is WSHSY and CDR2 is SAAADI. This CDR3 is CASSERGLNSPLHF. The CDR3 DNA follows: TGCGCCAGCAGTGAGAGGGGACTTAATTCACCCCTCCACTTT.

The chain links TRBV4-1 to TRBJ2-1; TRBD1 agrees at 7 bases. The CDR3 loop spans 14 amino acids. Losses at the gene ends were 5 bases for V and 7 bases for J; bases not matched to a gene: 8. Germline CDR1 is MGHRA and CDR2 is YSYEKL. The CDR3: CASSFRDSQNEQFF. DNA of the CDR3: TGCGCCAGCAGCTTCCGGGACAGCCAAAATGAGCAGTTCTTC.

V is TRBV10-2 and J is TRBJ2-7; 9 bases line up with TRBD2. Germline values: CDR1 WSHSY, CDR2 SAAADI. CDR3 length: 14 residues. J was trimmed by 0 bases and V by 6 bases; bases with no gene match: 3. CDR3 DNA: TGCGCCAGCAGCGCTAGCGGGACCTCCTACGAGCAGTACTTC. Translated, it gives CASSASGTSYEQYF.

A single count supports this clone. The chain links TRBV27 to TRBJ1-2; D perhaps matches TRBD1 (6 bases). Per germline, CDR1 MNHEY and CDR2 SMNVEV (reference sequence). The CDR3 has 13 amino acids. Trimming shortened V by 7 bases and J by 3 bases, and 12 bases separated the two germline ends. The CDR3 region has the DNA TGTGCCAGCAAATCCGGGGGGCACTATGGCTACACCTTC. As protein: CASKSGGHYGYTF.

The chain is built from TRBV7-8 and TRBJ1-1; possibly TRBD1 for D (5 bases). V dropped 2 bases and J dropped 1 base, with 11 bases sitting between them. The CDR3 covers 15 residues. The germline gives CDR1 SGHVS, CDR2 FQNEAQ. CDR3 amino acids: CASSLIGGGNTEAFF. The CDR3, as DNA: TGTGCCAGCAGCTTAATCGGGGGGGGGAACACTGAAGCTTTCTTT.

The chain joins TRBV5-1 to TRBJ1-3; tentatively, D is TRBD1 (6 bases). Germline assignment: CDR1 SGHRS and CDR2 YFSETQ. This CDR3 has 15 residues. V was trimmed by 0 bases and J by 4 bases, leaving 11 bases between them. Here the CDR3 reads CASSLVTGGGNTIYF. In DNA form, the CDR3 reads TGCGCCAGCAGCTTGGTGACAGGTGGAGGAAACACCATATATTTT.

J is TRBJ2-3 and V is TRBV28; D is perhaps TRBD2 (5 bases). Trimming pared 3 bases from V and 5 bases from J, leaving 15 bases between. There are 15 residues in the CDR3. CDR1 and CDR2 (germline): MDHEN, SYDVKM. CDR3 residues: CASSFDSVEVDTQYF. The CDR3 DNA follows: TGTGCCAGCAGTTTTGATAGCGTGGAGGTAGATACGCAGTATTTT.